This is a list of T cell receptor beta chains from one sample in a study of shared clonotypes between healthy human individuals. TCRdb's table, derived via immunoSEQ multiplex PCR, lists solely in-frame clones and lacks some. The sample consists of over a million clones, 95% to 99% of them appearing once. Sequences were obtained from naive CD4+ T cells sorted from blood. The receptor source for this set is a man aged 25-45 years in good health. CDR3s include the opening cysteine and the closing phenylalanine or tryptophan. The D gene is left open where the match is weak. The size field is filled for only some rows; it gives once, few, many or a size class.

D gene	clone size	V gene	J gene	CDR3 DNA	CDR3 protein
.	.	TRBV18	TRBJ2-2	TGTGCCAGCTCACCGACAGCCTCGAACACCGGGGAGCTGTTTTTT	CASSPTASNTGELFF
TRBD1	.	TRBV5-1	TRBJ2-1	TGCGCCAGCAGCTTTTACAGGGGCTACAATGAGCAGTTCTTC	CASSFYRGYNEQFF
TRBD2	.	TRBV27	TRBJ2-2	TGTGCCAGCAGTTTATTAGCGGGAGGGCCGACCGGGGAGCTGTTTTTT	CASSLLAGGPTGELFF
.	.	TRBV5-1	TRBJ1-4	TGCGCCAGCAGCTTCAGTCCTAATGAAAAACTGTTTTTT	CASSFSPNEKLFF
TRBD2	once	TRBV11-2	TRBJ2-2	TGTGCCAGCAGTGGGGGAGGGCGGGACACCGGGGAGCTGTTTTTT	CASSGGGRDTGELFF
TRBD1	.	TRBV2	TRBJ1-1	TGTGCCAGAGACAGGGAGGATAGTACTGAAGCTTTCTTT	CARDREDSTEAFF
TRBD2	.	TRBV7-9	TRBJ2-7	TGTGCCAGCAGCGACGGACTAGCGGGAACCTACGAGCAGTACTTC	CASSDGLAGTYEQYF
.	.	TRBV18	TRBJ2-3	TGTGCCAGCTCCGCTAGGGGAGAGGATACGCAGTATTTT	CASSARGEDTQYF
.	.	TRBV4-1	TRBJ2-3	TGCGCCAGCAGCCAGGTCGGTGCGGTGACTAGCACAGATACGCAGTATTTT	CASSQVGAVTSTDTQYF
.	.	TRBV27	TRBJ2-7	TGTGCCAGCAGTGGGCAGGGCAGCTCCTACGAGCAGTACTTC	CASSGQGSSYEQYF
TRBD1	.	TRBV7-8	TRBJ1-5	TGTGCCAGCAGCCCCCGGGACAGGGGATTCCGTCAGCCCCAGCATTTT	CASSPRDRGFRQPQHF
.	.	TRBV25-1	TRBJ2-5	TGTGCCAGCAGGGGGGTAGAGACCCAGTACTTC	CASRGVETQYF
.	.	TRBV6-5	TRBJ1-4	TGTGCCAGCAGTTACTCCCCGGCAACTAATGAAAAACTGTTTTTT	CASSYSPATNEKLFF
TRBD2	.	TRBV7-9	TRBJ2-3	TGTGCCAGCAGCCCGATAGCGGGAGCTGCAGATACGCAGTATTTT	CASSPIAGAADTQYF
.	once	TRBV20-1	TRBJ2-7	TGCAGTGCTAGAGATCAACCCGAGCAGTACTTC	CSARDQPEQYF
.	.	TRBV2	TRBJ2-5	TGTGCCAGCAGTGACAGGTCCCCAGAGACCCAGTACTTC	CASSDRSPETQYF
.	.	TRBV18	TRBJ2-2	TGTGCCAGCTCACCAGACGGAACCGGGGAGCTGTTTTTT	CASSPDGTGELFF
.	once	TRBV4-3	TRBJ2-3	TGCGCCAGCAGCAGGCGGGACACAGATACGCAGTATTTT	CASSRRDTDTQYF
TRBD1	.	TRBV23-1	TRBJ1-5	TGCGCCAGCAGTCAAAAGACAGGGACGCAGCCCCAGCATTTT	CASSQKTGTQPQHF
TRBD2	.	TRBV6-5	TRBJ2-1	TGTGCCAGCAGCTCTAGCGGGCTCATAAATGAGCAGTTCTTC	CASSSSGLINEQFF
TRBD2	.	TRBV18	TRBJ2-2	TGTGCCAGCTCACCTGCCCCACTAGCGGATAACACCGGGGAGCTGTTTTTT	CASSPAPLADNTGELFF
TRBD2	.	TRBV18	TRBJ2-3	TGTGCCAGCTCACCAACTAGCGGGAGGCCCGGCACAGATACGCAGTATTTT	CASSPTSGRPGTDTQYF
.	.	TRBV11-1	TRBJ2-4	TGTGCCAGCCAAGACAGGAGACTAGCCAAAAACATTCAGTACTTC	CASQDRRLAKNIQYF
TRBD1	.	TRBV6-5	TRBJ2-7	TGTGCCAGCAGCCGAACAGGGGTCGAGCAGTACTTC	CASSRTGVEQYF
.	.	TRBV5-1	TRBJ2-2	TGCGCCAGCAGCTTGGTTCCCGGCGGGGCGAACACCGGGGAGCTGTTTTTT	CASSLVPGGANTGELFF
TRBD2	once	TRBV6-6	TRBJ2-7	TGTGCCAGCAGTTACTTAGCGGGAGAATCCTACGAGCAGTACTTC	CASSYLAGESYEQYF
.	.	TRBV11-2	TRBJ2-7	TGTGCCAGCAGCCTCGTGAACGAGCAGTACTTC	CASSLVNEQYF
.	.	TRBV9	TRBJ2-7	TGTGCCAGCACCCCAGGTGGGGCGTGGGGCTCCTACGAGCAGTACTTC	CASTPGGAWGSYEQYF
.	.	TRBV7-9	TRBJ2-7	TGTGCCAGCAGCCCCCTGGCGGGGGCCTCCTACGAGCAGTACTTC	CASSPLAGASYEQYF
.	.	TRBV4-2	TRBJ1-2	TGTGCCAGCAGCCAACCACAGGGAGGAAACTATGGCTACACCTTC	CASSQPQGGNYGYTF
TRBD1	.	TRBV4-1	TRBJ1-4	TGCGCCAGCAGCCGACAGGGTCCCCTTGCAACTAATGAAAAACTGTTTTTT	CASSRQGPLATNEKLFF
TRBD2	.	TRBV7-9	TRBJ2-3	TGTGCCAGCAGCTCCACGGGGGGTGGCACAGATACGCAGTATTTT	CASSSTGGGTDTQYF
.	.	TRBV2	TRBJ1-4	TGTGCCAGCAGTGACAGGGGTGAAAAACTGTTTTTT	CASSDRGEKLFF
.	once	TRBV2	TRBJ2-6	TGTGCCAGCCTTCAGTACTCTGGGGCCAACGTCCTGACTTTC	CASLQYSGANVLTF
.	.	TRBV19	TRBJ2-7	TGTGCCAGTAGTCTCCCAGGAATAATTAGCGAGCAGTACTTC	CASSLPGIISEQYF
.	.	TRBV4-3	TRBJ1-2	TGCGCCAGCAGCCAAGGACAGGTTAACTATGGCTACACCTTC	CASSQGQVNYGYTF
.	.	TRBV19	TRBJ2-3	TGTGCCAGTTCGAAGGGTTTTGGCACAGATACGCAGTATTTT	CASSKGFGTDTQYF
.	.	TRBV11-2	TRBJ2-1	TGTGCCAGCAGCTTAACCGCCGGGAGAAGCGAGGATGAGTTCTTC	CASSLTAGRSEDEFF
.	.	TRBV9	TRBJ2-1	TGTGCCAGCAGCGTAGCCGAGAAGCAGTTCTTC	CASSVAEKQFF
TRBD1	.	TRBV28	TRBJ1-1	TGTGCCAGCAGTCGCCCACAGGGGGAGATGACTGAAGCTTTCTTT	CASSRPQGEMTEAFF
.	.	TRBV30	TRBJ1-4	TGTGCCTGGAGTGTCTTGAGGAAAAATGAAAAACTGTTTTTT	CAWSVLRKNEKLFF
.	.	TRBV11-3	TRBJ2-1	TGTGCCAGCAGCTCGGACTCCCGACCCTACAATGAGCAGTTCTTC	CASSSDSRPYNEQFF
.	.	TRBV5-1	TRBJ1-4	TGCGCCAGCAGCTATGCCGGCGGGAGGGATGAAAAACTGTTTTTT	CASSYAGGRDEKLFF